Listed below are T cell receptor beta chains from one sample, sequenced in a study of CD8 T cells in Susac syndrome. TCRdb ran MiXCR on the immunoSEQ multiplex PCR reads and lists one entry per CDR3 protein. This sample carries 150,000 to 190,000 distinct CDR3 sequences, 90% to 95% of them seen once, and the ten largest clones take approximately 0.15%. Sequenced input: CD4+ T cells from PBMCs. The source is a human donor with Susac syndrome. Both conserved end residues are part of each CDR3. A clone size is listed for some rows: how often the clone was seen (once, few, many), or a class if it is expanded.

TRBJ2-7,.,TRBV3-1,CASSQAATDEQYF
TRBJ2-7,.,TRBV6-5,CASSWAQGRDYEQYF
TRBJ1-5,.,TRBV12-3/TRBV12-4,CASLRGPSNQPQHF
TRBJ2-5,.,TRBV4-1,CASSQLQGTQYF
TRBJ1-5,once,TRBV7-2,CASSLSQGYQPQHF
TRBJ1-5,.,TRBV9,CASSVGSGQPQHF
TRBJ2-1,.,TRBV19,CASSIVPGQGAREQFF
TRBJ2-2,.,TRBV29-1,CSARTGRNTGELFF
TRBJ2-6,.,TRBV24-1,CATSERGANVLTF
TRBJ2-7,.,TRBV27,CASSRDRGLYEQYF
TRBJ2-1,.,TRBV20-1,CSAPLWGNEQFF
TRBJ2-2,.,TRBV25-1,CASKGRMNTGELFF
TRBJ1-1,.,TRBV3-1,CASSHGDRPNTEAFF
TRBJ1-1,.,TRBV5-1,CASSASGQEAFF
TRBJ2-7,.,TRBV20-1,CSARFGSYEQYF
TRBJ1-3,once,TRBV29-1,CSVGHRGGTIYF
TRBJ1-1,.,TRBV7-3,CASSLNPLSNTEAFF
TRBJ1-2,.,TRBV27,CASSLAGHGYTF
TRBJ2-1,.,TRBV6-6,CASSFDRVQFF
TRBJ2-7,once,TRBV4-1,CASSQDRVSTYEQYF
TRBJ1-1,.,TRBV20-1,CSASWGPRGLNTEAFF
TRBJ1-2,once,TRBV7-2,CASSFISPEATF
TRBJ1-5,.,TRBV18,CASSKEDNQPQHF
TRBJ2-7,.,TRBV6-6,CASSYSFPSWDEQYF
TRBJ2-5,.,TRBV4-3,CASSQDGGGRETQYF
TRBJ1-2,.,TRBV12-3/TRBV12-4,CASSPGPPNYGYTF
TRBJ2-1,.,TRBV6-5,CASIMGSYNEQFF
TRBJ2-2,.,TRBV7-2,CASRPDRVNTGELFF
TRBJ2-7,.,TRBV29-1,CSVGASTEPYEQYF
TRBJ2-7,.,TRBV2,CASSESQSEQYF
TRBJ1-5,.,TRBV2,CASSERKQPQHF
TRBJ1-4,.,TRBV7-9,CASSLALKGELFF
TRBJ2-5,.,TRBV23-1,CASSQSGGAYQETQYF
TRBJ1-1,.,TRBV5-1,CASSQGHGVHTEAFF
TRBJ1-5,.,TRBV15,CATSGTGYVKPQHF
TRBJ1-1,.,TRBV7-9,CASSLQGANTEAFF
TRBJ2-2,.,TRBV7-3,CASSLQEAGELFF
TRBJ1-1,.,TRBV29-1,CSVPANTEAFF
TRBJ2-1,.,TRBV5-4,CASSPSGPSYNEQFF
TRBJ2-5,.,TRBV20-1,CSARVTSGAAQTQYF
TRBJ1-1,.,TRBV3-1,CASSQGRMNTEAFF
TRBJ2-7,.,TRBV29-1,CSLDGNEQYF
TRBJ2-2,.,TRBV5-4,CASSSDGAWNTGELFF
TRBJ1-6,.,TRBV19,CASKEDAPSSPLHF
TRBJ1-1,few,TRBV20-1,CSARGTNTEAFF
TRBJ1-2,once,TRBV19,CASSLSHRDYTF
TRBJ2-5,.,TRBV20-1,CSAAGTSGETQYF
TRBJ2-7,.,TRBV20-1,CSARGGAGGLYEQYF
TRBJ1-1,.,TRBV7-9,CASSLGQGNTEAFF
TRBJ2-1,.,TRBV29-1,CSETSSYNEQFF
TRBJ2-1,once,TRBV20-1,CSARRGSSSYNEQFF
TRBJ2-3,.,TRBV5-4,CASQRKRGESTQYF